The clone carrying this T cell receptor beta chain turned up a few times. Its antigen is currently unknown. TCRdb's table, derived via immunoSEQ multiplex PCR, lists solely in-frame clones and lacks some. The table shows over 5,500 clones, with around half occurring only once. This record belongs to a study of CD4+ T cells in melanoma. Study conclusions and caveats: CD8+ T cell, macrophage and B cell function reportedly correlated with neoantigen-specific CD4+ T cells. Reportedly, melanoma neoantigen-specific CD4+ T cells showed varied differentiation states.

V lost 4 bases and J 3 bases, leaving 16 bases between the germline ends. CDR1 is MNHNS and CDR2 is SASEGT in the germline V gene. The CDR3 spans 16 residues. Sequenced: cells from a culture (not recorded whether cultured in vitro). This clonotype was sampled from a human donor with melanoma. This rearrangement joins TRBV6-1 to TRBJ1-5, with TRBD1 as a possible D gene (6 bases). For the CDR3, the DNA is TGTGCCAGCAGTGCCAACCCCGACAGGTTCAATCAGCCCCAGCATTTT. Amino acids: CASSANPDRFNQPQHF.